Shown below are 2 T cell receptor beta chains from a single sample sequenced in a study of cytomegalovirus exposure and HLA in healthy donors. The PCR had 60 Vbeta and 13 Jbeta primers. Some clones are missing from TCRdb's copy, which holds only in-frame ones; the method was immunoSEQ multiplex PCR. Among fewer than 200,000 clones listed, around 84% were seen once. Sequenced input: PBMCs. These receptors came from a man aged 35 to 55 in good health and CMV-seropositive.

The CDR3 sequence: CASSRGVQTEAFF. The CDR3 DNA is TGTGCCAGCTCCCGTGGAGTTCAGACTGAAGCTTTCTTT. This chain uses TRBV7-6 with TRBJ1-1; D remains ambiguous. The CDR3 length is 13 residues. Trimming took 8 bases from V and 5 from J, leaving 15 bases between them. The germline V gene has CDR1 SGHVS and CDR2 FNYEAQ.

This chain connects TRBV27 to TRBJ1-5, with D tentatively TRBD1 (5 bases). Trimming pared 5 bases from V and 3 bases from J, leaving 20 bases between. Germline-derived CDR1 and CDR2 are MNHEY and SMNVEV (reference sequence). The CDR3 extends over 17 amino acids. The CDR3 is CASSARRGTKPNQPQHF. The CDR3 DNA follows: TGTGCCAGCAGTGCCCGGAGAGGGACTAAACCCAATCAGCCCCAGCATTTT.